Included here is one TCR beta chain sequence, with context. The antigen is not known. The data were taken from a study of shared clonotypes between healthy human individuals. Across the study: There were three CD4 naive, three CD4 memory, two CD8 naive and one CD8 memory plates per donor. Study-level results: Richness estimates generally favored naive over memory subsets.

Naive CD8 populations comprised CD45RO-negative cells positively selected for CCR7, excluding terminally differentiated effector memory CD45RA+ cells. The donors were all Caucasian adults (living in Nashville, Tennessee). The assay was immunoSEQ multiplex PCR, and TCRdb's table has in-frame clones only and misses some. There are around 2.1 million clones in the sample; approximately 94% occur only once, and 1.7% lies in the top ten. The length of the CDR3 is 15 residues. Germline CDR1 reads LNHNV; CDR2 reads YYDKDF (reference sequence). With V trimmed by 1 base and J by 5 bases, 1 base remained unmatched.

This chain joins TRBV15 and TRBJ2-6; TRBD1 matches at 8 bases. Specimen: naive CD8+ T cells from PBMCs. This receptor was taken from a man aged 18 to 29 in good health. Some clones in this sample may be carry-over from other donors' samples. CDR3 loop: CATSRGTGWANVLTF. In DNA, the CDR3 is TGTGCCACCAGCAGAGGGACAGGGTGGGCCAACGTCCTGACTTTC.